This T cell receptor beta chain comes out of a study of blood T cell repertoires in COVID-19. About the study: The cDNA or gDNA used as material had been derived from T cells, B-cell-depleted T cells, or PBMCs.

The CDR3 consists of 14 residues. Per germline, CDR1 SGHVS and CDR2 FQNEAQ. Trimming left V 2 bases short and J 10 bases short, with 12 bases between. Per the authors' pipeline: The authors estimated nucleated cell counts from reference gene primer amplification. The method was immunoSEQ multiplex PCR; TCRdb's version includes in-frame clones alone and lacks a portion of them. D and trimming were read from the DNA, whereas the V and J calls and clone size are those reported in that table. The table records some 130,000 clones, 70% to 80% of them present only once. The receptor was isolated from a man aged 55 to 70 with acute or convalescent COVID-19. The chain recombines TRBV7-8 with TRBJ1-6; possible D gene TRBD1, 6 bases. Sequenced input: peripheral blood. The CDR3 spells CASSLSGASSPLHF. Written as DNA, the CDR3 is TGTGCCAGCAGCTTATCAGGGGCTAGCTCACCCCTCCACTTT.